This T cell receptor (beta chain) was documented in a study of T cell responses to AZD1222 COVID-19 vaccine (dated by TCRdb to the early 2020s). In the study overall: AZD1222 recipients given second doses at about 4 weeks or at about 12 weeks were pooled, since spike-specific TCR depth and breadth were not found to differ between the two schedules. TCR sequencing covered 233 trial participants: nearly 210 given two doses of AZD1222 and 26 given two doses of MenACWY control vaccine. Trial participants were enrolled into age subgroups of 18-55, 56-69 and 70-plus years, which contained roughly 140, 27 and 60 TCR-sequenced participants, respectively. General study outcomes and caveats: Because no samples from the day 14 peak response were available, repertoires could be characterized only after the peak T cell response. CD4 TCRs associated with the vaccine covered the entire spike protein, and the dominant responses were in regions 160-218 and 743-854. Conclusions about previously exposed vaccinees are limited, since just 6 or 7 AZD1222 recipients were seropositive for SARS-CoV-2 at baseline. The 56-69-year group was small, and its depth increase did not reach significance, likely because of low power. Participants were mostly white British and included more females than males, and it was suggested by the authors that clonal diversity may have been underestimated. A significant rise in spike-specific TCR breadth and depth was observed after two AZD1222 doses relative to day 0 and relative to MenACWY recipients. Reportedly, almost half of the unique spike-specific TCRs recognized epitopes lying outside the regions that are mutated in the B.1.351 and B.1.1.7 variants.

With regard to this clone: It lacks a known antigen. Within one base of it there is no much larger clone, and no base qualities were kept.

CDR1 and CDR2 are drawn from the germline V gene (reference sequence): LNHDA, SQIVND. Trimming costs V 4 bases and J 1 base, and their ends lie 7 bases apart. The cysteine opens and the phenylalanine closes a CDR3 of 13 amino acids. CDR3 DNA is the only sequence kept; it has 39 bases, read in frame from the first base. The time point label of this sample denotes: baseline before first vaccination. Vaccinee samples were obtained from the UK trials COV001 and COV002, which included a single-blind randomized controlled phase 2/3 trial of AZD1222 (ChAdOx1 nCoV-19) in healthy adults. Trial participant PBMC samples were collected at day 0 and day 28 after the second dose for TCRbeta chain sequencing. The CDR3 regions of human TCRbeta chains were subjected to immunosequencing. The authors processed their data as follows. TCRs in the repertoires were compared against a reference library of SARS-CoV-2-specific TCRs that had been generated with the MIRA antigen-specificity platform. Breadth was defined as the fraction of unique TCRs that were SARS-CoV-2-associated. Depth was defined as the fraction of total T cells that were SARS-CoV-2-associated. Using the MIRA data, every spike-specific TCR was mapped to the spike region that the TCR reacted to and assigned to either a CD4 or a CD8 class. Log10-transformed breadth and depth values were compared by one-way ANOVA with Sidak's multiple comparisons tests. What TCRdb holds here is the immuneACCESS table cut down to in-frame rearrangements. Part of the clones is not present; checked against another copy, under half of the missing clones reflect an unresolved V gene, and the others are unexplained. V and J calls and clone size are copied from that table; D and trimming were computed from the DNA. Within this sample are roughly 82,000 clones, with 70% to 90% of them counted one time only. The top ten clonotypes cover about 13% of the sample.

This sequence uses TRBV19 and TRBJ1-1; the D gene cannot be named for sure. Specimen: peripheral blood, collected on day 0 of AZD1222 vaccination. The sequence came from an adult in good health. The DNA sequence reads TGTGCCAGTAGTAATTGGGGGAACACTGAAGCTTTCTTT. Its translation is CASSNWGNTEAFF.